This TCR beta chain was sequenced in a study of cytomegalovirus exposure and HLA in healthy donors. The V gene's germline CDR1 is LNHNV and CDR2 YYDKDF (reference sequence). The CDR3 is 14 residues long. Trimming took 4 bases from V and 1 from J, leaving 11 bases between them. The protocol was immunoSEQ multiplex PCR, while the TCRdb copy is restricted to in-frame clones and leaves out a portion. The sample gives 250,000 to 350,000 clones, approximately 86% of which show up once; approximately 0.95% is in the top ten. Study results and caveats: Most TCR sequences were rare, but some public TCRs occurred in many donors. That first-cohort TCR clusters tended to co-occur in the 95 to 150 validation repertoires was found in a later analysis.

Points on this clone: Antigen: not known.

The sample comprised PBMCs. The chain combines TRBV15 with TRBJ2-7; D gene uncertain. This clonotype was obtained from a man aged 30 to 39 in good health and CMV-seronegative. Written as DNA, the CDR3 is TGTGCCACCAGCACAACCCTGGAGTCCTACGAGCAGTACTTC. Its translation: CATSTTLESYEQYF.